These T cell receptor beta chains were read from a single sample in a study of blood T cell repertoires in COVID-19. Libraries were prepared by immunoSEQ multiplex PCR; TCRdb keeps only in-frame clonotypes and omits some of them. The sample contains approximately 280,000 clones, around 89% of which appear only once. Sequenced input: peripheral blood. Receptors originate from a man in his forties with acute or convalescent COVID-19. Each CDR3 is given with its conserved first and last residue. A D gene is named only where the DNA matches it firmly. Some rows have no size entry. The others give once, few or many, or a class for an expanded clone.

clone size: once
D gene: NA
V gene: TRBV19
J gene: TRBJ2-2
CDR3 length: 14
CDR3 DNA: TGTGCCAGTCCTCCCGACAGGCCCACCGGGGAGCTGTTTTTT
CDR3 protein: CASPPDRPTGELFF

clone size: NA
D gene: TRBD2
V gene: TRBV12-3/TRBV12-4
J gene: TRBJ2-7
CDR3 length: 13
CDR3 DNA: TGTGCCAGCAACGGTAGGGGACTAAACGAGCAGTACTTC
CDR3 protein: CASNGRGLNEQYF

clone size: NA
D gene: TRBD1
V gene: TRBV10-3
J gene: TRBJ2-7
CDR3 length: 14
CDR3 DNA: TGTGCCATCAGTTCCGGGACAGGGGGCTACGAGCAGTACTTC
CDR3 protein: CAISSGTGGYEQYF

clone size: NA
D gene: TRBD1
V gene: TRBV10-3
J gene: TRBJ2-7
CDR3 length: 17
CDR3 DNA: TGTGCCATCAGTGAGTCGATCCAAGACAGGGTTATATACGAGCAGTACTTC
CDR3 protein: CAISESIQDRVIYEQYF

clone size: NA
D gene: TRBD1
V gene: TRBV2
J gene: TRBJ1-1
CDR3 length: 14
CDR3 DNA: TGTGCCAGCAGGACTGATGGGACAGGGGTCGCAGCTTTCTTT
CDR3 protein: CASRTDGTGVAAFF

clone size: NA
D gene: TRBD1
V gene: TRBV6-1
J gene: TRBJ1-2
CDR3 length: 14
CDR3 DNA: TGTGCCAGCAGTGAAAAGGGGGCCACTTATGGCTACACCTTC
CDR3 protein: CASSEKGATYGYTF

clone size: few
D gene: NA
V gene: TRBV11-3
J gene: TRBJ1-1
CDR3 length: 14
CDR3 DNA: TGTGCCAGCAGCTTAGATAGCGTGAACACTGAAGCTTTCTTT
CDR3 protein: CASSLDSVNTEAFF

clone size: NA
D gene: NA
V gene: TRBV27
J gene: TRBJ2-7
CDR3 length: 14
CDR3 DNA: TGTGCCAGCAGCTGGGGGACACATTCCTACGAGCAGTACTTC
CDR3 protein: CASSWGTHSYEQYF

clone size: NA
D gene: NA
V gene: TRBV3-1/TRBV3-2
J gene: TRBJ1-2
CDR3 length: 12
CDR3 DNA: TGTGCCAGCAGCCAAGACTGGAGCGGCTACACCTTC
CDR3 protein: CASSQDWSGYTF

clone size: NA
D gene: TRBD1
V gene: TRBV18
J gene: TRBJ1-1
CDR3 length: 15
CDR3 DNA: TGTGCCAGCTCACCGACAGGGGGTAGTAACACTGAAGCTTTCTTT
CDR3 protein: CASSPTGGSNTEAFF

clone size: NA
D gene: NA
V gene: TRBV7-9
J gene: TRBJ2-7
CDR3 length: 13
CDR3 DNA: TGTGCCAGCAGCGCCGCCGGGGGTTACGAGCAGTACTTC
CDR3 protein: CASSAAGGYEQYF

clone size: NA
D gene: NA
V gene: TRBV5-4
J gene: TRBJ1-5
CDR3 length: 15
CDR3 DNA: TGTGCCAGCAGCCTGGGCGGGGGCATGAATCAGCCCCAGCATTTT
CDR3 protein: CASSLGGGMNQPQHF

clone size: NA
D gene: NA
V gene: TRBV5-1
J gene: TRBJ1-3
CDR3 length: 21
CDR3 DNA: TGCGCCAGCAGCTTGGAGGCCCCCCGGTCGGGGTCGGTACACTCTGGAAACACCATATATTTT
CDR3 protein: CASSLEAPRSGSVHSGNTIYF

clone size: NA
D gene: TRBD2
V gene: TRBV7-6
J gene: TRBJ2-7
CDR3 length: 16
CDR3 DNA: TGTGCCAGCAGCCCCTCCGGGGGGAGGCTAGCCTACGAGCAGTACTTC
CDR3 protein: CASSPSGGRLAYEQYF

clone size: NA
D gene: NA
V gene: TRBV5-1
J gene: TRBJ2-5
CDR3 length: 13
CDR3 DNA: TGCGCCAGCAGGGCGGGCAGCCAAGAGACCCAGTACTTC
CDR3 protein: CASRAGSQETQYF

clone size: NA
D gene: NA
V gene: TRBV6-5
J gene: TRBJ1-3
CDR3 length: 13
CDR3 DNA: TGTGCCAGCGCCAGCGGGTATGGAAACACCATATATTTT
CDR3 protein: CASASGYGNTIYF

clone size: once
D gene: TRBD1
V gene: TRBV5-1
J gene: TRBJ1-1
CDR3 length: 14
CDR3 DNA: TGCGCCAGCAGCCCCGGACAGGGGATCACTGAAGCTTTCTTT
CDR3 protein: CASSPGQGITEAFF

clone size: NA
D gene: NA
V gene: TRBV11-2
J gene: TRBJ1-1
CDR3 length: 15
CDR3 DNA: TGTGCCAGCAGCTTAGCTTCCCGCCGGAGCACTGAAGCTTTCTTT
CDR3 protein: CASSLASRRSTEAFF

clone size: once
D gene: TRBD1
V gene: TRBV10-3
J gene: TRBJ2-1
CDR3 length: 13
CDR3 DNA: TGTGCCACCGGGGACAGGGTAGACTCTGAGCAGTTCTTC
CDR3 protein: CATGDRVDSEQFF

clone size: NA
D gene: NA
V gene: TRBV4-2
J gene: TRBJ2-2
CDR3 length: 13
CDR3 DNA: TGTGCCAGCAGCCTACAGGGCACCGGGGAGCTGTTTTTT
CDR3 protein: CASSLQGTGELFF

clone size: NA
D gene: NA
V gene: TRBV28
J gene: TRBJ1-4
CDR3 length: 15
CDR3 DNA: TGTGCCAGCAGTTTATGGGGGAGGGTTGGTGAAAAACTGTTTTTT
CDR3 protein: CASSLWGRVGEKLFF

clone size: NA
D gene: TRBD2
V gene: TRBV4-2
J gene: TRBJ2-1
CDR3 length: 16
CDR3 DNA: TGTGCCAGCAGCCAAGATCGAGCGGGGGGGCCGGCCGAGCAGTTCTTC
CDR3 protein: CASSQDRAGGPAEQFF

clone size: NA
D gene: NA
V gene: TRBV2
J gene: TRBJ1-5
CDR3 length: 13
CDR3 DNA: TGTGCCAGCATGGGGCAGATCAATCAGCCCCAGCATTTT
CDR3 protein: CASMGQINQPQHF

clone size: once
D gene: TRBD2
V gene: TRBV4-2
J gene: TRBJ2-7
CDR3 length: 15
CDR3 DNA: TGTGCCAGCAGCCAAGATACTAGCGGGGGGTACGAGCAGTACTTC
CDR3 protein: CASSQDTSGGYEQYF

clone size: NA
D gene: NA
V gene: TRBV30
J gene: TRBJ1-1
CDR3 length: 12
CDR3 DNA: TGTGCCTGGAGGAGGGTGGACACTGAAGCTTTCTTT
CDR3 protein: CAWRRVDTEAFF

clone size: NA
D gene: NA
V gene: TRBV19
J gene: TRBJ1-2
CDR3 length: 15
CDR3 DNA: TGTGCCAGTAGCCGAGGGGGTCAACTTAACTATGGCTACACCTTC
CDR3 protein: CASSRGGQLNYGYTF

clone size: NA
D gene: NA
V gene: TRBV11-2
J gene: TRBJ1-1
CDR3 length: 13
CDR3 DNA: TGTGCCAGCAGCCCGGTCGGGTACACTGAAGCTTTCTTT
CDR3 protein: CASSPVGYTEAFF

clone size: NA
D gene: NA
V gene: TRBV13
J gene: TRBJ2-4
CDR3 length: 14
CDR3 DNA: TGTGCCAGCAGCTTTTATGAGCAGAGGGACATTCAGTACTTC
CDR3 protein: CASSFYEQRDIQYF

clone size: NA
D gene: TRBD2
V gene: TRBV6-6
J gene: TRBJ2-1
CDR3 length: 16
CDR3 DNA: TGTGCCAGCAGTTACAAGCGGGGCTTATCCTACAATGAGCAGTTCTTC
CDR3 protein: CASSYKRGLSYNEQFF

clone size: NA
D gene: NA
V gene: TRBV11-3
J gene: TRBJ2-7
CDR3 length: 13
CDR3 DNA: TGTGCCAGCAGCTCGGACAGTACCTACGAGCAGTACTTC
CDR3 protein: CASSSDSTYEQYF

clone size: few
D gene: NA
V gene: TRBV3-1/TRBV3-2
J gene: TRBJ2-2
CDR3 length: 14
CDR3 DNA: TGTGCCAGCAGCCCACAGCCCATCGCCGGGGAGCTGTTTTTT
CDR3 protein: CASSPQPIAGELFF

clone size: NA
D gene: NA
V gene: TRBV6-5
J gene: TRBJ1-4
CDR3 length: 13
CDR3 DNA: TGTGCCAGCAGTACCTGGACGGGAGAAAAACTGTTTTTT
CDR3 protein: CASSTWTGEKLFF

clone size: NA
D gene: NA
V gene: TRBV12-3/TRBV12-4
J gene: TRBJ2-7
CDR3 length: 12
CDR3 DNA: TGTGCCAGCAGGCTTAGCCTTGGGGAGCAGTACTTC
CDR3 protein: CASRLSLGEQYF